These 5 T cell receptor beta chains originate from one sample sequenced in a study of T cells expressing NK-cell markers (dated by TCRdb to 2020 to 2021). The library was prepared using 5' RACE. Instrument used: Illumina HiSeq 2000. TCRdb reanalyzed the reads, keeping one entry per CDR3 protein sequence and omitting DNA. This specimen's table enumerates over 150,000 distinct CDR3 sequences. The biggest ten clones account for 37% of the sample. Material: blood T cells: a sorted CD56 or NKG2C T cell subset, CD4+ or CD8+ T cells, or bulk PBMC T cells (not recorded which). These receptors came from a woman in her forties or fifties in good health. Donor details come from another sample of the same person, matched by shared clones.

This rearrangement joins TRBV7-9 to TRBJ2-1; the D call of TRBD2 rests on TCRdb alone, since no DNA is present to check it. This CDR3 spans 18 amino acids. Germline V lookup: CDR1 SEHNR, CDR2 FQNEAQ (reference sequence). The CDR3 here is CASSFHFSGSGSYNEQFF.

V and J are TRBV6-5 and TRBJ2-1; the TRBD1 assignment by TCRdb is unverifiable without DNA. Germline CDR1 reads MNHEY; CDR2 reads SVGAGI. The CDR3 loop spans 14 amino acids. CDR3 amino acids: CASSPFGRHNEQFF.

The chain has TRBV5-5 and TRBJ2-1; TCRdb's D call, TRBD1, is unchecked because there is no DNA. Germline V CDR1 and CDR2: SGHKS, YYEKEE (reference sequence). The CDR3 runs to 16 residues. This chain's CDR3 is CASIPGGGGPYNEQFF.

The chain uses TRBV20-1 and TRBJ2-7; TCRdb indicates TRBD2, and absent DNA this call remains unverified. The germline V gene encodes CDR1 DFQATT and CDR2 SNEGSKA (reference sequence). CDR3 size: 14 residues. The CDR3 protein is CSARDYREGDEQYF.

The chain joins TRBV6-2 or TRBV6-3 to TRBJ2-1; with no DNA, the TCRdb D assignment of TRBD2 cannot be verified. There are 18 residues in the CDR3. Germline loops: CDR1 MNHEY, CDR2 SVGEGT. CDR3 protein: CASSYWLEGGPLPIEQFF.